This TCR beta chain was recorded in a study of identical twins. Each CDR3 protein gets one entry after TCRdb re-called the 5' RACE reads with MiXCR. The table shows around 340,000 distinct CDR3 sequences, with roughly an eighth occurring only once. This clonotype was seen more than once but under ten times. Unmatched junction bases numbered 3, after V lost 6 bases and J lost 0 bases. Per germline, CDR1 SNHLY and CDR2 FYNNEI. CDR3 length: 14 amino acids. The sample was also reused in another study, on yellow fever vaccine responses in identical twins.

This chain uses TRBV2 with TRBJ2-3, with 7 bases matching TRBD1. This clonotype was sampled from a woman aged 18-29 years in good health. The sample comprised CD8+ T cells sorted from blood. The CDR3 DNA is TGTGCCAGCAGGGGGACAGCCAGCACAGATACGCAGTATTTT. This translates into CASRGTASTDTQYF.